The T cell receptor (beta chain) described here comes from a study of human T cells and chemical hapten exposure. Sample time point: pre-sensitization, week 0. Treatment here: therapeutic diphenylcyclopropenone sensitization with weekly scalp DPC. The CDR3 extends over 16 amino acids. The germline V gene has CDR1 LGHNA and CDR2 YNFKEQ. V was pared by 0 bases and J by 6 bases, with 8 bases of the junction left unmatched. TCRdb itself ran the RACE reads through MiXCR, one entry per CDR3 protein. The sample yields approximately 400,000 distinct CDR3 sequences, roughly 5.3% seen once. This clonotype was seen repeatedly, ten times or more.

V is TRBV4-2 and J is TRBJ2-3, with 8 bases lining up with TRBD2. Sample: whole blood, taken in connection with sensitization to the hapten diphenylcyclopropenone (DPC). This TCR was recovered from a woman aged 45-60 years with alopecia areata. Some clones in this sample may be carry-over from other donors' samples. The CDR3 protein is CASSQESGGGSDTQYF. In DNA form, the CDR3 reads TGTGCCAGCAGCCAAGAATCCGGGGGGGGCTCGGATACGCAGTATTTT.